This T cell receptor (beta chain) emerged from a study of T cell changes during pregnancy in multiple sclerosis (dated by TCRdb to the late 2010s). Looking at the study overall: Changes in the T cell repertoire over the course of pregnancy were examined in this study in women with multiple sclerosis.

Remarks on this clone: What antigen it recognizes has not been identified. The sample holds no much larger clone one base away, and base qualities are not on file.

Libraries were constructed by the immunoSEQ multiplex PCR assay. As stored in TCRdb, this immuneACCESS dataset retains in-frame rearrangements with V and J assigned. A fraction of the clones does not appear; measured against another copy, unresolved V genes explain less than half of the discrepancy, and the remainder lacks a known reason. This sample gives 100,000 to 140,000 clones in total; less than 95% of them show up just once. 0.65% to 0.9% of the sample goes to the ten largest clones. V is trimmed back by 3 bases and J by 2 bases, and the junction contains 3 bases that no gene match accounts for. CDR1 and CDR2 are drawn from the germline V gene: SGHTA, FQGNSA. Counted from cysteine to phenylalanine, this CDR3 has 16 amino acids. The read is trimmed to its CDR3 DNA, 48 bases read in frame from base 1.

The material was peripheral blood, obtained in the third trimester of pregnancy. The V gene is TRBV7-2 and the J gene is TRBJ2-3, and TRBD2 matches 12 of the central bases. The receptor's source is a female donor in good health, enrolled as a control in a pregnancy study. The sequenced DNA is TGTGCCAGCAGCTTGGCTAGCGGGGGGGCCACAGATACGCAGTATTTT. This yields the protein CASSLASGGATDTQYF.